The 14 T cell receptor beta chains listed next were all sequenced from one sample in a study of early T cells in non-severe SARS-CoV-2 infection (dated by TCRdb to the early 2020s). The library was made by 5' RACE. The listed sequencing device is NextSeq 500. Clones were called with MiXCR by TCRdb after fastp trimmed the public reads at Q25, and only in-frame beta chains were retained. Rows matching on CDR3 protein sequence are summarized as one entry with the most common DNA and genes. Present in this sample are more than 95,000 distinct CDR3 sequences, 14% to 15% of which were seen just once. The top ten clones comprise 20% to 25% of the sample. What was sequenced was whole blood. The receptors come from an adult who was a healthcare worker with PCR-confirmed SARS-CoV-2 infection or an uninfected control (not recorded which).

This clonotype was seen more than once but under ten times. For the CDR3, the DNA is TGTGCCAGCAGCCTGCTTAGAACAGATACGCAGTATTTT. Protein: CASSLLRTDTQYF. The gene calls are TRBV3-1 and TRBJ2-3; D unclear. There are 13 residues in the CDR3. Trimming removed 4 bases from V and 3 bases from J, with 8 bases in between. Germline CDR1 and CDR2: LGHDT and YNNKEL (reference sequence).

This clonotype was seen more than once but under ten times. The CDR3 here is CASSVGPAVGGYTF. The DNA of the CDR3 is TGTGCCAGCAGTGTGGGCCCAGCTGTGGGGGGCTACACCTTC. This chain uses TRBV2 with TRBJ1-2; D not resolved. V was cut by 4 bases and J by 8 bases, with 17 bases left in between. Per germline, CDR1 SNHLY and CDR2 FYNNEI. CDR3 length equals 14 residues.

This clonotype was seen a few times. V is TRBV6-5 and J is TRBJ2-7; 8 nucleotides line up with TRBD2. The CDR3 covers 12 residues. Germline V gives CDR1 MNHEY, CDR2 SVGAGI. V shed 6 bases and J 5 bases; nucleotides not matched to a gene: 3. As DNA, the CDR3 is TGTGCCAGCAGCCGGGGGGGCGACGAGCAGTACTTC. This gives the protein CASSRGGDEQYF.

This clonotype was observed at least ten times. V is TRBV29-1 and J is TRBJ2-4; the match to TRBD1 covers 7 bases. Germline V gene data show CDR1 as SQVTM and CDR2 as ANQGSEA. The CDR3 covers 17 residues. V lost 7 bases, J lost 0 bases, and 15 bases stayed unmatched. The chain's CDR3 is CSARQGWDPLAKNIQYF. The CDR3 bases are TGCAGCGCAAGACAGGGTTGGGACCCTCTAGCCAAAAACATTCAGTACTTC.

This chain connects TRBV5-8 to TRBJ1-2; 11 nucleotides agree with TRBD1. The germline V gene encodes CDR1 SGHTS and CDR2 YDEGEE. V gave up 3 bases and J gave up 3 bases; unmatched junction bases: 7. This CDR3 spans 16 amino acids. CDR3 in amino acids: CASSWTGGVLDYGYTF. CDR3 nucleotides: TGTGCCAGCAGCTGGACAGGGGGCGTATTAGACTATGGCTACACCTTC.

The gene calls are TRBV12-3 or TRBV12-4 and TRBJ1-2; D might be TRBD1 (5 bases). This CDR3 contains 15 residues. V gave up 0 bases and J gave up 0 bases, with 8 bases separating them. CDR3 DNA sequence: TGTGCCAGCAGTTTAGCCCAGGGAACTAACTATGGCTACACCTTC. Translation: CASSLAQGTNYGYTF.

The sample holds a few counts of this clonotype. This chain connects TRBV7-9 to TRBJ2-1; D is ambiguous. The CDR3 totals 13 residues. Trimming pared 5 bases from V and 7 bases from J, leaving 12 bases between. Per the germline V gene, CDR1 is SEHNR and CDR2 is FQNEAQ (reference sequence). The CDR3 bases are TGTGCCAGCAGCCCCCGGTCTCGGAATGAGCAGTTCTTC. Translated: CASSPRSRNEQFF.

This clonotype was picked up a small number of times. The chain combines TRBV29-1 with TRBJ2-5; D possibly corresponds to TRBD1 (6 bases). Germline values: CDR1 SQVTM, CDR2 ANQGSEA. Trimming removed 8 bases from V and 1 base from J, with 17 bases in between. This CDR3 comprises 14 residues. CDR3 loop: CSLATLQGQETQYF. CDR3 nucleotide sequence: TGCAGCTTAGCGACCCTACAGGGCCAAGAGACCCAGTACTTC.

This clonotype was seen more than once but under ten times. The chain combines TRBV7-9 with TRBJ2-1; no clear D. Germline assignment: CDR1 SEHNR and CDR2 FQNEAQ (reference sequence). This CDR3 is built from 12 residues. Trimming pared 8 bases from V and 5 bases from J, leaving 10 bases between. Here the CDR3 DNA reads TGTGCCAGCCTACCGTGGGACAATGAGCAGTTCTTC. It is translated as CASLPWDNEQFF.

This clonotype was observed many times. This sequence joins TRBV6-6 and TRBJ1-6; D remains unclear. Between the trimmed V and J ends, which lost 4 bases and 9 bases, there was a span of 7 bases. The CDR3 is made up of 12 amino acids. The germline V gene encodes CDR1 MNHNY and CDR2 SVGAGI (reference sequence). The CDR3: CASSSRVSPLHF. The CDR3 coding sequence is TGTGCCAGCAGTTCTCGGGTTTCACCCCTCCACTTT.

This clonotype appeared a few times. CDR3 loop: CASSPIQGYYEQYF. CDR3 DNA: TGTGCCAGCAGCCCGATTCAGGGGTACTACGAGCAGTACTTC. The V call is TRBV7-9, the J call TRBJ2-7, with TRBD1 as a possible D gene (6 bases). Germline V lookup: CDR1 SEHNR, CDR2 FQNEAQ (reference sequence). Deletions cut 5 bases from V and 3 bases from J, with 14 bases between. This CDR3 region has 14 residues.

A few counts support this clonotype. The chain recombines TRBV5-1 with TRBJ1-1; TRBD1 agrees at 8 bases. This CDR3 is 14 amino acids long. Germline values: CDR1 SGHRS, CDR2 YFSETQ. V lost 4 bases and J lost 5; bases outside the gene matches: 7. As DNA, the CDR3 is TGCGCCAGCAGCCAACAGGGGGGAGAAACTGAAGCTTTCTTT. Residues: CASSQQGGETEAFF.

This clonotype has a handful of counts. V is TRBV6-1 and J is TRBJ2-3, with D uncertain. The V end lost 3 bases, the J end lost 1 base, and 11 bases lay between the germline ends. CDR3 length: 15 residues. The germline gives CDR1 MNHNS, CDR2 SASEGT. CDR3 sequence: CASSEQTIGTDTQYF. The CDR3 DNA is TGTGCCAGCAGTGAGCAGACCATTGGCACAGATACGCAGTATTTT.

This clonotype has more than one count but fewer than ten. V gene TRBV12-3 or TRBV12-4 combines with J gene TRBJ2-5, with 9 positions matching TRBD1. CDR3 size: 15 residues. V was clipped by 0 bases and J by 1 base; unmatched bases: 0. The CDR3 DNA is TGTGCCAGCAGTTTAGCGGGACAGGGCCAAGAGACCCAGTACTTC. This codes for CASSLAGQGQETQYF.